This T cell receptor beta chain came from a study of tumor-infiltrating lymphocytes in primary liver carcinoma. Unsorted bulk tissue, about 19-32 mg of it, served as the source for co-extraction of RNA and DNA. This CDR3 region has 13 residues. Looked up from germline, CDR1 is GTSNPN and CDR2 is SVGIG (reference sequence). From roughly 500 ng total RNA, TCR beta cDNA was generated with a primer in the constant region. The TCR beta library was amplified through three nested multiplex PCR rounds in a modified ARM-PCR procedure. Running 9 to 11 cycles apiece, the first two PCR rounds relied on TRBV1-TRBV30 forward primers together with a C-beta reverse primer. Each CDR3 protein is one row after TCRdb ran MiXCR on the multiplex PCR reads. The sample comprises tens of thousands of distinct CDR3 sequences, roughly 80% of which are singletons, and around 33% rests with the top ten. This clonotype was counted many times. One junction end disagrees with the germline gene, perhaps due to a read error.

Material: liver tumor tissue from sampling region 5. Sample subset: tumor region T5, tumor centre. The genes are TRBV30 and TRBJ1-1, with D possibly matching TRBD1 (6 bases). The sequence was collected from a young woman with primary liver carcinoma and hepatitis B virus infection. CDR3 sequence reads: CAWGLDRLTEASF. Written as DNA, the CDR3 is TGTGCCTGGGGCTTGGACAGATTGACTGAAGCTTCCTTT.